The clone carrying this T cell receptor (beta chain) turned up a few times. Antigen: not known. The authors took one heparinised blood draw, averaging about 116 mL, from each donor. CDR3 length: 14 residues. The V end was cut by 5 bases, the J end by 1 base, with 11 bases between. Germline V gives CDR1 MNHEY, CDR2 SMNVEV (reference sequence). The data belong to a study of beta chain features in type 1 diabetes. Study-wide findings and caveats: VDJ junctions sequenced from type 1 diabetes patients showed fewer insertions and more deletions. In these data, an HLA type influence on TCRB rearrangement remained unresolved. Cells carrying high TCR expression could end up over-represented when cDNA is sequenced.

TCRB transcripts that were expressed got sequenced, as all of the isolated RNA had been reverse transcribed. The method was immunoSEQ multiplex PCR; TCRdb's version includes in-frame clones alone and lacks a portion of them. The data contain about 180,000 clones, more than 10% of them singletons. The sequenced sample was central memory CD4+ T cells from blood. The rearrangement links TRBV27 to TRBJ1-1, with D possibly being TRBD1 (5 bases). The receptor was isolated from a young woman in good health. The CDR3 DNA sequence: TGTGCCAGCAGTCGACTCGGACAGAACACTGAAGCTTTCTTT. This sequence encodes CASSRLGQNTEAFF.